Each of the 21 T cell receptor beta chains below was sequenced from the same sample in a study of radiotherapy plus CTLA-4 blockade in lung cancer. Repertoires were generated with immunoSEQ multiplex PCR, while TCRdb's copy carries only in-frame clones and drops some. The table has tens of thousands of clones, 76% seen once. Sequenced material: peripheral blood, taken from a patient treated with radiotherapy plus ipilimumab. The receptors were gathered from a human donor with non-small cell lung cancer who had stable disease on radiotherapy plus ipilimumab.

The chain combines TRBV27 with TRBJ1-6; 7 nucleotides align to TRBD1. Looked up from germline, CDR1 is MNHEY and CDR2 is SMNVEV (reference sequence). The J segment lost 7 bases and the V segment lost 4 bases, leaving 4 bases of the junction unmatched. The CDR3 consists of 14 residues. The CDR3 spells CASSSGTANSPLHF. In nucleotides, the CDR3 is TGTGCCAGCAGTTCCGGGACAGCCAATTCACCCCTCCACTTT.

The chain uses TRBV5-1 and TRBJ2-5, with 7 bases matching TRBD2. Trimming took 0 bases from V and 2 from J; bases not matched to a gene: 7. The CDR3 sequence is 16 residues long. In germline, CDR1 is SGHRS, CDR2 YFSETQ. As DNA, the CDR3 is TGCGCCAGCAGCTTGGGTGGCGGGGGAGCTCAAGAGACCCAGTACTTC. It specifies CASSLGGGGAQETQYF. Drawing the rest from reference TRBV5-1 and TRBJ2-5, the complete variable domain is KAGVTQTPRYLIKTRGQQVTLSCSPISGHRSVSWYQQTPGQGLQFLFEYFSETQRNKGNFPGRFSGRQFSNSRSEMNVSTLELGDSALYLCASSLGGGGAQETQYFGPGTRLLVL.

J is TRBJ1-3 and V is TRBV28; D possibly corresponds to TRBD1 (6 bases). V gave up 4 bases and J gave up 4 bases, with 11 bases separating them. The germline gives CDR1 MDHEN, CDR2 SYDVKM. This CDR3 region has 14 residues. CDR3 loop: CASSSEGTGNTIYF. DNA for the CDR3: TGTGCCAGCAGTTCGGAGGGGACAGGAAACACCATATATTTT.

This chain connects TRBV6-5 to TRBJ1-2, with D tentatively TRBD1 (5 bases). Trimming pared 2 bases from V and 7 bases from J, leaving 17 bases between. This CDR3 is 15 amino acids long. Germline V gene sequence: CDR1 MNHEY, CDR2 SVGAGI. The CDR3 region has the DNA TGTGCCAGCAGTTACGGGGAGGGGACGGAATTTGGCTACACCTTC. Translating gives CASSYGEGTEFGYTF.

The V call is TRBV9, the J call TRBJ1-2; possibly TRBD1 for D (5 bases). The CDR3 runs 17 residues. CDR1 is SGDLS and CDR2 is YYNGEE in the germline V gene. V was trimmed by 4 bases and J by 0 bases, leaving 19 bases between them. The CDR3 nucleotides are TGTGCCAGCAGCCCCCTTTCCACAGGACGCGCTAACTATGGCTACACCTTC. It yields the protein CASSPLSTGRANYGYTF.

This clone was seen more than once but under ten times. CDR3 sequence (DNA): TGCGCCAGCAAGCCACAGGGGCCCTACAATGAGCAGTTCTTC. Its protein is CASKPQGPYNEQFF. The rearrangement uses TRBV10-2 and TRBJ2-1, with 7 nucleotides matching TRBD1. V shed 7 bases, J shed 2 bases, and the junction held 5 bases outside the gene matches. Germline CDR1 reads WSHSY; CDR2 reads SAAADI. This CDR3 is built from 14 residues.

J is TRBJ1-2 and V is TRBV15, with 8 bases matching TRBD1. Looked up from germline, CDR1 is LNHNV and CDR2 is YYDKDF (reference sequence). The CDR3 sequence is 15 residues long. Trimming took 3 bases from V and 4 from J; bases not matched to a gene: 7. CDR3 loop: CATSSGTGGIYGYTF. The DNA of the CDR3 is TGTGCCACCAGCAGTGGTACAGGGGGGATCTATGGCTACACCTTC.

This chain connects TRBV10-1 to TRBJ1-2; tentatively, D is TRBD1 (6 bases). Germline loops: CDR1 WNHNN, CDR2 SYGVQD (reference sequence). The CDR3 extends over 13 amino acids. Between the trimmed V and J ends, which lost 3 bases and 5 bases, there was a span of 10 bases. CDR3 sequence reads: CASSERTEYGYTF. CDR3 sequence (DNA): TGCGCCAGCAGTGAACGGACAGAATATGGCTACACCTTC.

This clone was found once. The chain has TRBV20-1 and TRBJ2-7, with 9 bases aligning to TRBD2. The ends lost 7 bases at V and 6 bases at J; junction bases unmatched: 4. This CDR3 comprises 11 residues. Germline V gene data show CDR1 as DFQATT and CDR2 as SNEGSKA (reference sequence). The chain's CDR3 is CSVAGGPEQYF. The CDR3 bases are TGCAGTGTGGCGGGGGGGCCCGAGCAGTACTTC.

This clone was detected only a few times. This sequence joins TRBV4-1 and TRBJ2-1; 9 nucleotides agree with TRBD1. Germline V lookup: CDR1 MGHRA, CDR2 YSYEKL. The V segment lost 6 bases and the J segment 6 bases; nucleotides outside the gene matches: 6. The CDR3 sequence is 14 residues long. The CDR3 region is CASRDRDRVNEQFF. The CDR3 nucleotides are TGCGCCAGCAGGGACCGGGACAGGGTCAATGAGCAGTTCTTC.

This clone was picked up one time. The genes are TRBV27 and TRBJ1-2; TRBD1 might be the D (6 bases). The CDR3 has 17 residues. Per germline, CDR1 MNHEY and CDR2 SMNVEV (reference sequence). Trimming took off 3 bases at V and 1 base at J, with 18 bases between the two ends. The CDR3 sequence: CASSFLSQGGDNYGYTF. The CDR3 DNA sequence: TGTGCCAGCAGTTTTTTATCACAGGGTGGGGATAACTATGGCTACACCTTC.

CDR3 nucleotide sequence: TGTGCCAGCAGCTTGGCGGGACAGGGTCTATTACGTGAAAAACTGTTTTTT. Protein product: CASSLAGQGLLREKLFF. This rearrangement joins TRBV5-6 to TRBJ1-4; 9 bases are shared with TRBD1. CDR3 length equals 17 residues. V lost 0 bases and J lost 7; bases outside the gene matches: 10. CDR1 and CDR2 from the germline V gene are SGHDT and YYEEEE. The complete variable domain, with remaining parts taken from reference TRBV5-6 and TRBJ1-4, reads DAGVTQSPTHLIKTRGQQVTLRCSPKSGHDTVSWYQQALGQGPQFIFQYYEEEERQRGNFPDRFSGHQFPNYSSELNVNALLLGDSALYLCASSLAGQGLLREKLFFGSGTQLSVL.

V gene TRBV7-8 combines with J gene TRBJ1-5; D is unclear. In germline, CDR1 is SGHVS, CDR2 FQNEAQ. With 5 bases removed from V and 1 base from J, the gap between germline ends came to 15 bases. The CDR3 is made up of 16 amino acids. In DNA form, the CDR3 reads TGTGCCAGCAGCCTTCCGACTCGGAGAAGCAATCAGCCCCAGCATTTT. Translating it yields CASSLPTRRSNQPQHF.

The chain has TRBV27 and TRBJ1-4; D remains ambiguous. Trimming removed 3 bases from V and 8 bases from J, with 13 bases in between. The length of the CDR3 is 14 residues. Germline loops: CDR1 MNHEY, CDR2 SMNVEV (reference sequence). CDR3 DNA sequence: TGTGCCAGCAGTTTTGCAGGATTGGGGGAAAAACTGTTTTTT. The encoded protein is CASSFAGLGEKLFF.

A remark on this clone: The same CDR3 also results from other DNA sequences found in this sample. The CDR3 DNA is TGTGCCACCTTACAGGGGATCTATGGCTACACCTTC. Its protein product is CATLQGIYGYTF. The chain couples TRBV28 to TRBJ1-2, with 7 bases fitting TRBD1. V lost 10 bases to trimming and J lost 4 bases; unmatched junction nucleotides: 6. This CDR3 comprises 12 residues. The germline V gene has CDR1 MDHEN and CDR2 SYDVKM.

This clone was recorded a few times. The chain employs TRBV18 and TRBJ2-2; D is perhaps TRBD1 (6 bases). The CDR3 loop spans 16 amino acids. In germline, CDR1 is KGHSH, CDR2 LQKENI. V lost 0 bases to trimming and J lost 1 base, with 9 bases between them. CDR3 protein: CASSPPRGKNTGELFF. The CDR3, as DNA: TGTGCCAGCTCACCACCGAGGGGGAAGAACACCGGGGAGCTGTTTTTT.

Only a few counts were recorded for this clone. The genes are TRBV6-1 and TRBJ1-5; D not certain. The V end lost 5 bases, the J end lost 6 bases, and 11 bases lay between the germline ends. CDR1 MNHNS and CDR2 SASEGT come from the germline V gene. The CDR3 extends over 13 amino acids. The CDR3 region is CASSPQVGQPQHF. CDR3 sequence (DNA): TGTGCCAGCAGTCCTCAGGTCGGTCAGCCCCAGCATTTT.

The chain is built from TRBV5-1 and TRBJ1-3, with a possible D match to TRBD1 (6 bases). Germline V CDR1 and CDR2: SGHRS, YFSETQ. Trimming took off 0 bases at V and 4 bases at J, with 8 bases between the two ends. This CDR3 spans 14 amino acids. This chain's CDR3 is CASSLEGGGNTIYF. The CDR3 DNA reads as TGCGCCAGCAGCTTGGAGGGGGGCGGAAACACCATATATTTT.

This CDR3 is CASSSEGELAGAETQYF. CDR3 bases: TGTGCCAGCAGTTCCGAGGGAGAACTAGCGGGGGCAGAGACCCAGTACTTC. This sequence joins TRBV11-3 and TRBJ2-5, with 11 bases identical to TRBD2. The CDR3 is 17 amino acids. Germline CDR1 reads SGHNT; CDR2 reads YENEEA. V shed 6 bases, J shed 4 bases, and the junction held 13 bases outside the gene matches.

The gene calls are TRBV11-2 and TRBJ2-3; TRBD2 matches at 11 bases. Germline V gene data show CDR1 as SGHAT and CDR2 as FQNNGV. Losses at the gene ends were 5 bases for V and 2 bases for J; bases not matched to a gene: 12. The CDR3 is 18 amino acids. The CDR3 coding sequence is TGTGCCAGCAGCACTCACCCGGGGACTAGCGGATACACAGATACGCAGTATTTT. Protein product: CASSTHPGTSGYTDTQYF.

The chain couples TRBV30 to TRBJ1-2; TRBD1 agrees at 10 bases. This CDR3 comprises 15 residues. Germline assignment: CDR1 GTSNPN and CDR2 SVGIG (reference sequence). The J segment lost 2 bases and the V segment lost 3 bases, leaving 6 bases of the junction unmatched. The CDR3 sequence: CAWRVPGQGNYGYTF. CDR3 bases: TGTGCCTGGAGGGTTCCGGGACAGGGGAACTATGGCTACACCTTC.